This T cell receptor (beta chain) stems from a study of cytomegalovirus exposure and HLA in healthy donors. Study-level points and caveats: A prior analysis recorded that most TCR beta V segments were productive about 87% or about 30% of the time.

Researchers ran the PCR with 60 Vbeta and 13 Jbeta primers. Sequencing was performed with immunoSEQ multiplex PCR; in TCRdb, only in-frame clones are kept and a portion is missing. The profile shows about 190,000 clones, about 87% of them singletons. The CDR3 consists of 14 residues. The germline gives CDR1 SNHLY, CDR2 FYNNEI. V was clipped by 6 bases and J by 9 bases; unmatched bases: 12. Of note for this clone: The antigen is not known.

The V and J genes are TRBV2 and TRBJ2-7; 9 bases line up with TRBD1. Sequenced input: PBMCs. The TCR was taken from a man aged 25 to 40 in good health and CMV-seronegative. In DNA, the CDR3 is TGTGCCAGCAGGATACAGGGGGCCCTTAGAGTGCAGTACTTC. It codes for CASRIQGALRVQYF.